This TCR beta chain is from a study of spatial heterogeneity in lung cancer. On the study more broadly: Counts of TCR transcripts in tumor regions correlated strongly with a T cell module score (derived from matched bulk RNA-seq). For the average unique TCR and UMI combination, more than nine occurrences appeared in raw reads.

Specified time point: sample taken at primary tumor resection. This clonotype is medium-sized within its sample. Its antigen remains unidentified. General study findings and limits: The numbers of ubiquitous and regional expanded TCRs correlated with ubiquitous and regional nonsynonymous mutations, respectively. Tumors with more nonsynonymous mutations had more expanded intratumoral alpha and beta TCRs.

Germline assignment: CDR1 MNHEY and CDR2 SVGAGI. The CDR3 length is 13 residues. V was pared by 6 bases and J by 5 bases, with 6 bases of the junction left unmatched. TCRdb re-called the 5' RACE reads through MiXCR, storing one row per CDR3 protein. The table has 2,500 or so distinct CDR3 sequences, less than 1.5% seen once. This TCR came from a male donor with early-stage non-small cell lung cancer. The rearrangement uses TRBV6-5 and TRBJ1-1, with 7 nucleotides matching TRBD1. The sequencing here drew on lung tumor tissue, taken at surgery. The CDR3 nucleotides read TGTGCCAGCAGGTACAGGGGAAGTACTGAAGCTTTCTTT. Translation: CASRYRGSTEAFF.